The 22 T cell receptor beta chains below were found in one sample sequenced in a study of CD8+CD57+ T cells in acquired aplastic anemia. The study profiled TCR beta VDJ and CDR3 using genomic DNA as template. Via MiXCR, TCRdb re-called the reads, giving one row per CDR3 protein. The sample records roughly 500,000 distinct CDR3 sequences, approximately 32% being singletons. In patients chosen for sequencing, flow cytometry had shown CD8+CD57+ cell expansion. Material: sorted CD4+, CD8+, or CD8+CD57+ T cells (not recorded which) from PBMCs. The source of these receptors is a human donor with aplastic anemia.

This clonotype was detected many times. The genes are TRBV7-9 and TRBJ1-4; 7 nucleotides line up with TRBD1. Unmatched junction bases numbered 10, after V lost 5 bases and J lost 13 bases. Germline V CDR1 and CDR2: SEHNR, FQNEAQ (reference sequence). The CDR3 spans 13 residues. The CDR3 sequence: CASSIGQVERLFF. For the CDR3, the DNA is TGTGCCAGCAGCATCGGACAGGTAGAGCGACTGTTTTTT.

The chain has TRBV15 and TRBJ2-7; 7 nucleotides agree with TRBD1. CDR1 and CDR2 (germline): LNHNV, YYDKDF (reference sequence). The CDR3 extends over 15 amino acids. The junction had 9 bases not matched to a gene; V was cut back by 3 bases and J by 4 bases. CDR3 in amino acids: CATSSVGRGQYEQYF. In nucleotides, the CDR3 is TGTGCCACCAGCAGCGTAGGAAGGGGGCAGTACGAGCAGTACTTC.

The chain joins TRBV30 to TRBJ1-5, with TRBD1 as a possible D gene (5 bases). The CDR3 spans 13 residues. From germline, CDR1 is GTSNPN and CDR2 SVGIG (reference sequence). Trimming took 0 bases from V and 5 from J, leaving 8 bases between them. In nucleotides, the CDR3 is TGTGCCTGGAGTGTCGGCAGGGATCAGCCCCAGCATTTT. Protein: CAWSVGRDQPQHF.

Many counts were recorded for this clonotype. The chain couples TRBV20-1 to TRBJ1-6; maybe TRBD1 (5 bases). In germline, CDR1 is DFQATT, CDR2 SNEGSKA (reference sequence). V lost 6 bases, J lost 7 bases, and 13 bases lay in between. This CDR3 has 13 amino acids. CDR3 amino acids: CSAIPGPNSPLHF. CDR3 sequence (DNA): TGCAGTGCCATACCGGGACCAAATTCACCCCTCCACTTT.

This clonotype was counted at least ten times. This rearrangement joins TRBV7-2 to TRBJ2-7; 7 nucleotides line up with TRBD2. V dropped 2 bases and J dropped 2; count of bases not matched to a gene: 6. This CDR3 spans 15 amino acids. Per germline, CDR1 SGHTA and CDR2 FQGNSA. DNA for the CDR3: TGTGCCAGCAGCTTACGCCAGGGAGGGGCCTACGAGCAGTACTTC. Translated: CASSLRQGGAYEQYF.

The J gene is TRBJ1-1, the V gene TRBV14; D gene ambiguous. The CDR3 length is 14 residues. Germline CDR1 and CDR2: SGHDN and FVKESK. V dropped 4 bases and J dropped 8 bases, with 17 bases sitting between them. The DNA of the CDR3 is TGTGCCAGCAGCCCAAAGGTCGGGGTTTCGGAAGCTTTCTTT. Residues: CASSPKVGVSEAFF.

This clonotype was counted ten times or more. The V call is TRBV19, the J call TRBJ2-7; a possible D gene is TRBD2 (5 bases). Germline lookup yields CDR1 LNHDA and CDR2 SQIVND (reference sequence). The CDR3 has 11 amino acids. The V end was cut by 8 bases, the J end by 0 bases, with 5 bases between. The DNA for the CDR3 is TGTGCCAGTGGGAGCTCCTACGAGCAGTACTTC. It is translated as CASGSSYEQYF.

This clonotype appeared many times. The CDR3 DNA follows: TGTGCCATCAGTGAGTCGGCAGGGGTAAATGAGCAGTTCTTC. Translated: CAISESAGVNEQFF. The chain has TRBV10-3 and TRBJ2-1, with a weak D call TRBD1 (6 bases). The CDR3 totals 14 residues. CDR1 ENHRY and CDR2 SYGVKD come from the germline V gene. The V end lost 0 bases, the J end lost 7 bases, and 10 bases lay between the germline ends.

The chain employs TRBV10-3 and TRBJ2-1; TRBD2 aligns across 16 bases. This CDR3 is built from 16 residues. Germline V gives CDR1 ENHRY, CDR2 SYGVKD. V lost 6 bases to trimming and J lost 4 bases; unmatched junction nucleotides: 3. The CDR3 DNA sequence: TGTGCCATCAGGCCGGGACTAGCGGGGGGGTACAATGAGCAGTTCTTC. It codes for CAIRPGLAGGYNEQFF.

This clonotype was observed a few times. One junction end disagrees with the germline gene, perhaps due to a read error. The CDR3 DNA is TGTGCCAGCAGTTACTACAGGAAAGGGTACGAGCAGTACTTC. Translation gives CASSYYRKGYEQYF. This sequence joins TRBV10-2 and TRBJ2-7, with TRBD1 as a possible D gene (5 bases). The germline V gene has CDR1 WSHSY and CDR2 SAAADI. This CDR3 has 14 amino acids.

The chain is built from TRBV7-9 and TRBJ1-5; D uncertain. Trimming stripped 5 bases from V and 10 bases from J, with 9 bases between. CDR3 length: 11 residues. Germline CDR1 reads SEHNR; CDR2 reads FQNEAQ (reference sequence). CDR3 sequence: CASSQDPPQHF. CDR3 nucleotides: TGTGCCAGCAGCCAAGATCCTCCCCAGCATTTT.

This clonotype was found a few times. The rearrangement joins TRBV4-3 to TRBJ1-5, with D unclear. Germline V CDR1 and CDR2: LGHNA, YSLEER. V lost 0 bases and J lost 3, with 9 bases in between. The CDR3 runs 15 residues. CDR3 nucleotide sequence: TGCGCCAGCAGCCAAGATTGGGCAGACAATCAGCCCCAGCATTTT. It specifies CASSQDWADNQPQHF.

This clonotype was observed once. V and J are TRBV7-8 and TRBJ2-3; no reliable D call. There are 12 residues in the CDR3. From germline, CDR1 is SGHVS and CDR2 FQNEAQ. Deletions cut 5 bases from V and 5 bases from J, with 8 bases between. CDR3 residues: CASSIGLDTQYF. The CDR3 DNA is TGTGCCAGCAGCATCGGCCTAGATACGCAGTATTTT.

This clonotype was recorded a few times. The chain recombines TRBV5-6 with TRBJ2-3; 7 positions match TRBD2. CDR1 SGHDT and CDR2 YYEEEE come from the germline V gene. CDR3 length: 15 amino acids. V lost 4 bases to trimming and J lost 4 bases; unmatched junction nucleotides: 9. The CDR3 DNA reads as TGTGCCAGCAGCCCCAAGGGCGGGAGTGCAGATACGCAGTATTTT. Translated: CASSPKGGSADTQYF.

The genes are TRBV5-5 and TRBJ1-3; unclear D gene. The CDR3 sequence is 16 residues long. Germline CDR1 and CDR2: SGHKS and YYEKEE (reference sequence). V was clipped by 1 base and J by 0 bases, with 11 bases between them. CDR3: CASSLLDGRSGNTIYF. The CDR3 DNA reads TGTGCCAGCAGCTTGTTAGACGGGCGCTCTGGAAACACCATATATTTT.

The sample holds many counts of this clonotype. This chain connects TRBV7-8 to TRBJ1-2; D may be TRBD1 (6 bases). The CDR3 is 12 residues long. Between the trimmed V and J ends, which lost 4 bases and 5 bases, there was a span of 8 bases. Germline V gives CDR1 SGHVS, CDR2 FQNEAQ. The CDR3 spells CASSSQGYGYTF. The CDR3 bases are TGTGCCAGCAGCTCCCAGGGGTATGGCTACACCTTC.

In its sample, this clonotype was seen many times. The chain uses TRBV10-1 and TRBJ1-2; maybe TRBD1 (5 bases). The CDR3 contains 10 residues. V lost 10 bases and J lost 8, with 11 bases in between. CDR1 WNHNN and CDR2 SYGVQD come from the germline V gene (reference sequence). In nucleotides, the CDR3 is TGCGCCAAAAGGTGGGGGGGCTACACCTTC. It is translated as CAKRWGGYTF.

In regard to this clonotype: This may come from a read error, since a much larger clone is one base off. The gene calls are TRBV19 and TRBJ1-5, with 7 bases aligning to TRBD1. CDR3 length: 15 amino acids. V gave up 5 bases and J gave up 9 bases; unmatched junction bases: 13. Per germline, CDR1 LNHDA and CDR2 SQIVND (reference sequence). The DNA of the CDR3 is TGTGCCAGTAGTTTCCCCGGACAGGTCCCAGGGCCCCAGCATTTT. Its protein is CASSFPGQVPGPQHF. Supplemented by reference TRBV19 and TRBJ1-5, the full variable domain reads DGGITQSPKYLFRKEGQNVTLSCEQNLNHDAMYWYRQDPGQGLRLIYYSQIVNDFQKGDIAEGYSVSREKKESFPLTVTSAQKNPTAFYLCASSFPGQVPGPQHFGDGTRLSIL.

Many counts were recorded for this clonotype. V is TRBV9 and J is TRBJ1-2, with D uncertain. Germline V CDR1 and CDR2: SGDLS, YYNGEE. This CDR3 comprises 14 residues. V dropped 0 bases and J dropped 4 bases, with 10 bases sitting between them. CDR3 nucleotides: TGTGCCAGCAGCGTAGACGGGAGACGCTATGGCTACACCTTC. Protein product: CASSVDGRRYGYTF.

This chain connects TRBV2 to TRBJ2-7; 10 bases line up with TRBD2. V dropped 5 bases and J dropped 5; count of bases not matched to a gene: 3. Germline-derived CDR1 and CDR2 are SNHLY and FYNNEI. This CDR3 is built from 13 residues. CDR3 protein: CASSYGTSDEQYF. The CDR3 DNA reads TGTGCCAGCAGTTACGGGACTAGCGACGAGCAGTACTTC.

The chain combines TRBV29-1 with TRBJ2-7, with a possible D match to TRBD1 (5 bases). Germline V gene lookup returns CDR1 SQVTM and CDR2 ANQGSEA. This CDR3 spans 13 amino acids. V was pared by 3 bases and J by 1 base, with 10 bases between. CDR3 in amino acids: CSVDTDRSYEQYF. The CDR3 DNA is TGCAGCGTTGATACCGACAGATCCTACGAGCAGTACTTC.

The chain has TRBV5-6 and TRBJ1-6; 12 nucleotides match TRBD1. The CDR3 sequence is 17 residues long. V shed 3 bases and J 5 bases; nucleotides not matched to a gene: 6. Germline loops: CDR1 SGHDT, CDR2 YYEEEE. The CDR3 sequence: CASSWDRGPANNSPLHF. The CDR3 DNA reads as TGTGCCAGCAGCTGGGACAGGGGGCCGGCAAATAATTCACCCCTCCACTTT.